Below, 4 T cell receptor beta chains from the same sample are listed, as sequenced in a study of early T cells in non-severe SARS-CoV-2 infection. A single record per CDR3 protein comes from TCRdb applying MiXCR to the 5' RACE reads. The table records tens of thousands of distinct CDR3 sequences, 5.5% to 7.5% of them present only once. The sample consisted of whole blood. Receptors were obtained from an adult who was a healthcare worker with PCR-confirmed SARS-CoV-2 infection or an uninfected control (not recorded which).

At least ten counts were recorded for this clonotype. The chain recombines TRBV29-1 with TRBJ2-5; 11 nucleotides align to TRBD2. There are 12 residues in the CDR3. Germline V gene lookup returns CDR1 SQVTM and CDR2 ANQGSEA. After removal of 7 bases from V and 4 bases from J, the junction contained 2 bases not matched to a gene. In DNA form, the CDR3 reads TGCAGCGCGACTAGCGGGGTAGAGACCCAGTACTTC. Its translation is CSATSGVETQYF. Full variable domain (missing parts from reference TRBV29-1 and TRBJ2-5): SAVISQKPSRDICQRGTSLTIQCQVDSQVTMMFWYRQQPGQSLTLIATANQGSEATYESGFVIDKFPISRPNLTFSTLTVSNMSPEDSSIYLCSATSGVETQYFGPGTRLLVL.

This clonotype has ten or more counts. The CDR3 nucleotides are TGTGCCAGCAGCCCTCCGGGTTTTGGAAACACCATATATTTT. Its translation: CASSPPGFGNTIYF. This chain joins TRBV7-8 and TRBJ1-3; D not certain. V was pared by 5 bases and J by 3 bases, with 11 bases between. Germline CDR1 and CDR2: SGHVS and FQNEAQ. The CDR3 runs 14 residues.

This clonotype came up a few times. V gene TRBV27 combines with J gene TRBJ2-2; D is perhaps TRBD2 (6 bases). The V end was cut by 6 bases, the J end by 4 bases, with 12 bases between. There are 14 residues in the CDR3. Germline lookup yields CDR1 MNHEY and CDR2 SMNVEV (reference sequence). The CDR3 spells CASRGGLVTGELFF. CDR3 bases: TGTGCCAGCAGGGGGGGTCTGGTCACCGGGGAGCTGTTTTTT.

This clonotype was seen more than once but under ten times. This rearrangement joins TRBV6-2 or TRBV6-3 to TRBJ1-6, with a weak D call TRBD1 (6 bases). Trimming took off 7 bases at V and 9 bases at J, with 16 bases between the two ends. The CDR3 sequence is 14 residues long. Germline CDR1 MNHEY, CDR2 SVGEGT. The CDR3 here is CASNTDRIGSPLHF. CDR3 DNA sequence: TGTGCCAGCAATACCGACAGGATCGGTTCACCCCTCCACTTT.